The rows below give T cell receptor beta chains drawn from one sample of a study of blood T cells in healthy people across ages. MiXCR, run by TCRdb on the 5' RACE reads, gives a single entry per CDR3 protein. Of about 1,000,000 distinct CDR3 sequences in the sample, roughly 45% were seen once. Sample: blood. The receptors were gathered from a woman aged 55-75 years in good health. CDR3s include the opening cysteine and the closing phenylalanine or tryptophan. Each record gives: D gene, J gene, V gene, clone size, CDR3 protein, CDR3 DNA. D genes are given only for firm matches. Clone size appears in some rows only: once, few, many, or a class for an expanded clone.

d_call: -; j_call: TRBJ1-6; v_call: TRBV7-9; clone_size: few; cdr3_aa: CASSHTVFLHF; cdr3_nt: TGTGCCAGCAGCCATACGGTCTTCCTCCACTTT
d_call: -; j_call: TRBJ2-7; v_call: TRBV30; clone_size: -; cdr3_aa: CAWSVQETYEQYF; cdr3_nt: TGTGCCTGGAGTGTACAGGAGACCTACGAGCAGTACTTC
d_call: -; j_call: TRBJ1-1; v_call: TRBV28; clone_size: -; cdr3_aa: CASSLFTMPTEAFF; cdr3_nt: TGTGCCAGCAGTTTATTCACCATGCCCACTGAAGCTTTCTTT
d_call: -; j_call: TRBJ1-1; v_call: TRBV2; clone_size: -; cdr3_aa: CASSDSEAPNTEAFF; cdr3_nt: TGTGCCAGCAGTGACAGCGAAGCCCCAAACACTGAAGCTTTCTTT
d_call: -; j_call: TRBJ2-3; v_call: TRBV6-4; clone_size: few; cdr3_aa: CASSDSWLATCTDTQYF; cdr3_nt: TGTGCCAGCAGTGACTCTTGGCTAGCCACCTGCACAGATACGCAGTATTTT
d_call: TRBD1; j_call: TRBJ2-7; v_call: TRBV11-2; clone_size: once; cdr3_aa: CASSLALGQGYEQYF; cdr3_nt: TGTGCCAGCAGCTTAGCTTTGGGACAGGGCTACGAGCAGTACTTC
d_call: -; j_call: TRBJ2-3; v_call: TRBV11-3; clone_size: few; cdr3_aa: CASRPWDSGPQATDTQYF; cdr3_nt: TGTGCCAGCAGACCCTGGGATTCGGGCCCTCAGGCGACAGATACGCAGTATTTT
d_call: -; j_call: TRBJ2-6; v_call: TRBV9; clone_size: few; cdr3_aa: CASSPLLGMPGANVLTF; cdr3_nt: TGTGCCAGCAGCCCTCTTCTAGGGATGCCTGGGGCCAACGTCCTGACTTTC
d_call: -; j_call: TRBJ2-1; v_call: TRBV15; clone_size: few; cdr3_aa: CATSSGRQGGEQFF; cdr3_nt: TGTGCCACCAGCAGCGGTCGGCAGGGAGGTGAGCAGTTCTTC
d_call: -; j_call: TRBJ2-7; v_call: TRBV4-2; clone_size: few; cdr3_aa: CASSHAGTSYEQYF; cdr3_nt: TGTGCCAGCAGCCATGCCGGGACTTCCTACGAGCAGTACTTC
d_call: -; j_call: TRBJ2-7; v_call: TRBV18; clone_size: -; cdr3_aa: CASSPDRSRTEQYF; cdr3_nt: TGTGCCAGCTCACCCGACAGGTCTCGCACCGAGCAGTACTTC
d_call: -; j_call: TRBJ2-1; v_call: TRBV20-1; clone_size: -; cdr3_aa: CSARGGETQFF; cdr3_nt: TGCAGTGCTAGGGGGGGCGAGACCCAGTTCTTC
d_call: -; j_call: TRBJ2-3; v_call: TRBV20-1; clone_size: -; cdr3_aa: CSARGLEGAQYF; cdr3_nt: TGCAGTGCTAGAGGACTAGAAGGCGCGCAGTATTTT
d_call: -; j_call: TRBJ2-1; v_call: TRBV7-8; clone_size: -; cdr3_aa: CASSLAKMGFEQFF; cdr3_nt: TGTGCCAGCAGCTTAGCCAAAATGGGGTTTGAGCAGTTCTTC
d_call: TRBD2; j_call: TRBJ2-3; v_call: TRBV10-3; clone_size: -; cdr3_aa: CAITSGVTDTQYF; cdr3_nt: TGTGCCATCACTAGCGGGGTCACAGATACGCAGTATTTT
d_call: TRBD1; j_call: TRBJ2-5; v_call: TRBV6-1; clone_size: -; cdr3_aa: CASSDTGGDQYF; cdr3_nt: TGTGCCAGCAGCGATACAGGGGGCGATCAGTACTTC
d_call: TRBD2; j_call: TRBJ2-1; v_call: TRBV12-3/TRBV12-4; clone_size: few; cdr3_aa: CASSLGLASGQFF; cdr3_nt: TGTGCCAGCAGTCTCGGACTAGCGTCCGGGCAGTTCTTC
d_call: TRBD2; j_call: TRBJ2-3; v_call: TRBV20-1; clone_size: -; cdr3_aa: CSATALAGGTDTQYF; cdr3_nt: TGCAGTGCTACGGCCCTAGCGGGGGGGACAGATACGCAGTATTTT
d_call: TRBD2; j_call: TRBJ2-2; v_call: TRBV4-2; clone_size: -; cdr3_aa: CASSLTGTSGRANTGELFF; cdr3_nt: TGTGCCAGCAGCCTGACCGGGACTAGCGGGAGGGCCAACACCGGGGAGCTGTTTTTT
d_call: TRBD2; j_call: TRBJ2-1; v_call: TRBV2; clone_size: -; cdr3_aa: CANSRTSGIDEQFF; cdr3_nt: TGTGCCAACAGTAGGACTAGCGGGATCGATGAGCAGTTCTTC
d_call: TRBD2; j_call: TRBJ2-7; v_call: TRBV7-6; clone_size: -; cdr3_aa: CASSLASGTSGRRIQYF; cdr3_nt: TGTGCCAGCAGCCTTGCGTCCGGGACTAGCGGGAGGAGGATCCAGTACTTC
d_call: TRBD2; j_call: TRBJ2-5; v_call: TRBV28; clone_size: few; cdr3_aa: CASSTSGRAFPETQYF; cdr3_nt: TGTGCCAGCAGTACTAGCGGGAGGGCTTTTCCAGAGACCCAGTACTTC
d_call: TRBD1; j_call: TRBJ2-3; v_call: TRBV28; clone_size: -; cdr3_aa: CASSESGTGVDTQYF; cdr3_nt: TGTGCCAGCAGCGAGTCCGGGACAGGGGTTGATACGCAGTATTTT
d_call: -; j_call: TRBJ1-4; v_call: TRBV29-1; clone_size: -; cdr3_aa: CSVVGSGNEKLFF; cdr3_nt: TGCAGCGTTGTAGGGTCAGGGAACGAAAAACTGTTTTTT
d_call: TRBD2; j_call: TRBJ2-3; v_call: TRBV13; clone_size: -; cdr3_aa: CASSSRREIATDTQYF; cdr3_nt: TGTGCCAGCAGCAGCCGGCGGGAGATCGCCACAGATACGCAGTATTTT
d_call: TRBD2; j_call: TRBJ2-7; v_call: TRBV20-1; clone_size: -; cdr3_aa: CSVSRRSLAGVYEQYF; cdr3_nt: TGCAGTGTTTCTAGAAGAAGTCTAGCGGGAGTCTACGAGCAGTACTTC
d_call: TRBD1; j_call: TRBJ1-1; v_call: TRBV7-2; clone_size: -; cdr3_aa: CASSRLGTGGLNTEAFF; cdr3_nt: TGTGCCAGCAGTCGGCTGGGGACAGGGGGACTGAACACTGAAGCTTTCTTT
d_call: -; j_call: TRBJ2-5; v_call: TRBV6-6; clone_size: few; cdr3_aa: CASSYPPERPYQETQYF; cdr3_nt: TGTGCCAGCAGTTACCCTCCGGAGCGCCCGTACCAAGAGACCCAGTACTTC
d_call: TRBD1; j_call: TRBJ2-1; v_call: TRBV27; clone_size: once; cdr3_aa: CTSSTPGGNEQFF; cdr3_nt: TGTACCAGCAGTACCCCAGGGGGCAATGAGCAGTTCTTC
d_call: -; j_call: TRBJ2-1; v_call: TRBV5-1; clone_size: -; cdr3_aa: CASSWEVPLRQFF; cdr3_nt: TGCGCCAGCAGCTGGGAGGTCCCCTTACGGCAGTTCTTC
d_call: TRBD1; j_call: TRBJ2-1; v_call: TRBV7-6; clone_size: -; cdr3_aa: CASILDRVNHNEQFF; cdr3_nt: TGTGCCAGCATCCTAGACAGGGTGAACCACAATGAGCAGTTCTTC
d_call: -; j_call: TRBJ1-4; v_call: TRBV20-1; clone_size: -; cdr3_aa: CSARATNEKLFF; cdr3_nt: TGCAGTGCTAGAGCAACTAATGAAAAACTGTTTTTT
d_call: -; j_call: TRBJ2-1; v_call: TRBV5-1; clone_size: -; cdr3_aa: CASSLRESYNEQFF; cdr3_nt: TGCGCCAGCAGCTTGCGGGAATCCTACAATGAGCAGTTCTTC
d_call: -; j_call: TRBJ2-3; v_call: TRBV18; clone_size: -; cdr3_aa: CASSPQQGSDTQYF; cdr3_nt: TGTGCCAGCTCACCACAGCAGGGCTCGGATACGCAGTATTTT